This TCR beta chain stems from a study of T cells of healthy individuals. TCRdb re-derived calls from the 5' RACE reads in MiXCR, one entry per CDR3 protein. The sample lists around 53,000 distinct CDR3 sequences, about 14% occurring once. The germline CDR1 and CDR2 sequences are SGHRS and YFSETQ. The CDR3 covers 14 residues. Trimming removed 4 bases at V and 4 bases at J, with 12 bases between. This clonotype came up a few times. This TCR came from a human donor in good health. The chain uses TRBV5-1 and TRBJ1-5, with D perhaps matching TRBD1 (5 bases). DNA of the CDR3: TGCGCCAGCAGCCTCGACAGCATGAATCAGCCCCAGCATTTT. As protein: CASSLDSMNQPQHF.